Shown below are 20 T cell receptor beta chains from a single sample sequenced in a study of blood T cells in healthy people across ages. Primed by a sample-barcoded 5' primer and a J-beta primer mix, a second PCR proceeded for 7 to 11 cycles. In TCRdb, the 5' RACE reads were re-called with MiXCR into one record per CDR3 protein. Among about 1.8 million distinct CDR3 sequences listed, approximately 50% were seen once. The sequencing sample was made of blood. Source of these receptors: a middle-aged woman in good health.

V and J are TRBV7-2 and TRBJ2-6; no clear D gene. V was shortened by 3 bases and J by 1 base, with 16 bases between the two germline ends. The CDR3 spans 18 residues. Looked up from germline, CDR1 is SGHTA and CDR2 is FQGNSA. This CDR3 is CASSLGPYPSSGANVLTF. In DNA form, the CDR3 reads TGTGCCAGCAGCTTGGGTCCCTATCCCAGTTCTGGGGCCAACGTCCTGACTTTC.

This clonotype was seen only a few times. The chain couples TRBV5-6 to TRBJ1-2; the match to TRBD1 covers 7 bases. There are 15 residues in the CDR3. V gave up 0 bases and J gave up 5 bases; unmatched junction bases: 7. Germline V gene lookup returns CDR1 SGHDT and CDR2 YYEEEE. The CDR3 region has the DNA TGTGCCAGCAGCTTGGGGACAGGTTCGGGATATGGCTACACCTTC. This sequence encodes CASSLGTGSGYGYTF.

The rearrangement joins TRBV27 to TRBJ2-1, with TRBD1 matching over 7 bases. Germline trimming cut 4 bases from V and 7 bases from J; bases unmatched to any gene: 7. CDR3 length equals 14 residues. Germline CDR1 MNHEY, CDR2 SMNVEV (reference sequence). The CDR3 coding sequence is TGTGCCAGCAGTTCAAGGGGGCTTAGGAATGAGCAGTTCTTC. Amino acid sequence: CASSSRGLRNEQFF.

This clonotype has only a few counts. The chain couples TRBV7-2 to TRBJ1-2; 8 bases are a match to TRBD1. With 6 bases clipped from V and 2 bases from J, the junction kept 8 bases outside the gene matches. The germline V gene encodes CDR1 SGHTA and CDR2 FQGNSA. The CDR3 covers 15 residues. The CDR3 DNA is TGTGCCAGCAGTAGACAGGGGAATGAGAACTATGGCTACACCTTC. Its protein is CASSRQGNENYGYTF.

This clonotype was detected only once. The CDR3 is CASSADISGYEQYF. Here the CDR3 DNA reads TGCGCCAGCAGCGCAGACATATCGGGGTACGAGCAGTACTTC. This chain joins TRBV5-1 and TRBJ2-7; D perhaps matches TRBD2 (5 bases). Germline V gene lookup returns CDR1 SGHRS and CDR2 YFSETQ. The CDR3 has 14 residues. Between the trimmed V and J ends, which lost 4 bases and 4 bases, there was a span of 15 bases.

The CDR3: CASSQDRVGQETQYF. The CDR3 DNA reads TGTGCCAGCAGTCAAGACAGGGTTGGGCAGGAGACCCAGTACTTC. The rearrangement joins TRBV6-5 to TRBJ2-5, with TRBD1 identical over 7 bases. Germline V lookup: CDR1 MNHEY, CDR2 SVGAGI. V shed 5 bases and J 5 bases; nucleotides not matched to a gene: 11. This CDR3 has 15 amino acids.

This chain connects TRBV6-5 to TRBJ2-7; 7 bases agree with TRBD2. The V gene end was trimmed by 6 bases and the J gene end by 1 base; junction bases not matched to a gene: 6. Germline V gives CDR1 MNHEY, CDR2 SVGAGI. The CDR3 totals 14 residues. In nucleotides, the CDR3 is TGTGCCAGCAGATCTAGCGGTTTATCCTACGAGCAGTACTTC. Translation: CASRSSGLSYEQYF.

This clonotype was seen more than once but under ten times. J is TRBJ2-7 and V is TRBV29-1; TRBD2 is a possible D gene (7 bases). This CDR3 contains 13 residues. CDR1 is SQVTM, CDR2 ANQGSEA, per germline. Trimming took off 5 bases at V and 6 bases at J, with 17 bases between the two ends. The CDR3 loop reads CSVRGAAVGEQYF. Written as DNA, the CDR3 is TGCAGCGTTCGGGGGGCCGCAGTGGGCGAGCAGTACTTC.

The J gene is TRBJ2-7, the V gene TRBV15; 7 bases map to TRBD2. Germline V gene lookup returns CDR1 LNHNV and CDR2 YYDKDF (reference sequence). This CDR3 contains 16 residues. The trim removed 1 base at V and 4 bases at J, leaving 10 bases unmatched. Written as DNA, the CDR3 is TGTGCCACCAGCAGAGGTCTAGCGGAGGAGTCTTACGAGCAGTACTTC. Translating it yields CATSRGLAEESYEQYF.

This chain connects TRBV5-1 to TRBJ1-4, with a tentative D call TRBD1 (5 bases). V gave up 4 bases and J gave up 8 bases, with 12 bases separating them. Germline V CDR1 and CDR2: SGHRS, YFSETQ. The CDR3 contains 13 residues. This chain's CDR3 is CASSGGTAEKLFF. In DNA, the CDR3 is TGCGCCAGCAGCGGGGGGACTGCGGAAAAACTGTTTTTT.

The chain has TRBV15 and TRBJ1-2; 9 bases line up with TRBD1. Germline-derived CDR1 and CDR2 are LNHNV and YYDKDF (reference sequence). The CDR3 extends over 15 amino acids. J was trimmed by 5 bases and V by 2 bases; bases with no gene match: 6. The CDR3 loop is CATSRQQGAGYGYTF. DNA for the CDR3: TGTGCCACCAGCAGACAACAGGGGGCTGGGTATGGCTACACCTTC.

The chain couples TRBV4-2 to TRBJ2-5; D gene ambiguous. TRBJ2-7 matches the DNA end more closely, so the J call is doubtful. CDR1 is LGHNA and CDR2 is YNFKEQ in the germline V gene. The CDR3 contains 12 residues. The CDR3 nucleotides are TGTGCCAGCAGCCAAGGTTTTGCCGAGCAGTACTTC. Translating gives CASSQGFAEQYF.

This clonotype is a singleton in its sample. The V and J genes are TRBV3-1 and TRBJ2-3; 7 bases agree with TRBD1. The CDR3 has 14 amino acids. Per the germline V gene, CDR1 is LGHDT and CDR2 is YNNKEL (reference sequence). V was pared by 4 bases and J by 4 bases, with 5 bases of the junction left unmatched. CDR3 nucleotide sequence: TGTGCCAGCAGCCGAACAGGGGTGGCAGATACGCAGTATTTT. Amino acids: CASSRTGVADTQYF.

V gene TRBV6-1 combines with J gene TRBJ2-1; D perhaps matches TRBD1 (6 bases). This CDR3 has 17 amino acids. Germline V gene sequence: CDR1 MNHNS, CDR2 SASEGT. Trimming left V 3 bases short and J 1 base short, with 16 bases between. CDR3 nucleotides: TGTGCCAGCAGTGATTACGGACAGCCAAGATCCTACAATGAGCAGTTCTTC. Residues: CASSDYGQPRSYNEQFF.

This clonotype occurred a few times. This chain connects TRBV28 to TRBJ2-1; D uncertain. Germline CDR1 reads MDHEN; CDR2 reads SYDVKM. Trimming took off 5 bases at V and 13 bases at J, with 18 bases between the two ends. This CDR3 is built from 13 residues. In DNA, the CDR3 is TGTGCCAGCAGTAACCAACTCAGAAACATTCAGTTCTTC. Protein: CASSNQLRNIQFF.

This clonotype was seen a single time. This chain connects TRBV28 to TRBJ2-1; 7 bases are shared with TRBD1. V lost 3 bases, J lost 10 bases, and 9 bases stayed unmatched. This CDR3 has 14 residues. In germline, CDR1 is MDHEN, CDR2 SYDVKM. CDR3: CASSFEQGPGEQFF. The CDR3 nucleotides read TGTGCCAGCAGTTTCGAACAGGGGCCAGGAGAGCAGTTCTTC.

V gene TRBV12-3 or TRBV12-4 combines with J gene TRBJ1-1; TRBD1 matches 7 bases. The junction had 10 bases not matched to a gene; V was cut back by 5 bases and J by 4 bases. The CDR3 is 15 residues long. The CDR3 DNA is TGTGCCAGCAGTAGAAAAGGGACAGAGGGCACTGAAGCTTTCTTT. It specifies CASSRKGTEGTEAFF.

V is TRBV20-1 and J is TRBJ2-2; 11 nucleotides line up with TRBD2. Germline CDR1 is DFQATT and CDR2 is SNEGSKA (reference sequence). The ends lost 5 bases at V and 1 base at J; junction bases unmatched: 6. The CDR3 is 16 residues long. CDR3 DNA: TGCAGTGCTCCTCTAGCGGGGGGCTTGAACACCGGGGAGCTGTTTTTT. This codes for CSAPLAGGLNTGELFF.

V and J are TRBV7-2 and TRBJ1-4; no firm D call. This CDR3 has 16 amino acids. V gave up 2 bases and J gave up 4 bases, with 14 bases separating them. Germline values: CDR1 SGHTA, CDR2 FQGNSA. CDR3 in DNA: TGTGCCAGCAGCTTAAGCCCACAACGTAATAATGAAAAACTGTTTTTT. Translating it yields CASSLSPQRNNEKLFF.

V and J are TRBV3-1 and TRBJ2-4; D gene ambiguous. Looked up from germline, CDR1 is LGHDT and CDR2 is YNNKEL (reference sequence). There are 17 residues in the CDR3. V was clipped by 0 bases and J by 1 base, with 13 bases between them. CDR3 region: CASSQDGLPVAKNIQYF. CDR3 in DNA: TGTGCCAGCAGCCAAGATGGCCTTCCCGTTGCCAAAAACATTCAGTACTTC.